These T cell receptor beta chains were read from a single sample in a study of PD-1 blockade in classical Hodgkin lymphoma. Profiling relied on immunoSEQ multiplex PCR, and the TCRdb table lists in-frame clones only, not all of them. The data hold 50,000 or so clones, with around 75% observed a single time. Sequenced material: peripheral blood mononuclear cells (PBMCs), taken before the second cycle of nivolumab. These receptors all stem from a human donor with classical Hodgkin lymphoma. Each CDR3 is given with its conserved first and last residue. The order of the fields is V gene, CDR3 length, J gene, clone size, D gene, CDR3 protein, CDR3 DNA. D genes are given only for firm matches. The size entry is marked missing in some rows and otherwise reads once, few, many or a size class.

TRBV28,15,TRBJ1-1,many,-,CASSPRGHSNTEAFF,TGTGCCAGCAGTCCGAGAGGACATTCGAACACTGAAGCTTTCTTT
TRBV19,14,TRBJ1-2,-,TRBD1,CASSSRQGAYGYTF,TGTGCCAGTAGTTCCCGACAGGGGGCCTATGGCTACACCTTC
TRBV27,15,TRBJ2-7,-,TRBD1,CASSLQGGPSYEQYF,TGTGCCAGCAGTTTACAAGGGGGCCCTTCCTACGAGCAGTACTTC
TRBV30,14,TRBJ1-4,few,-,CAWSRPGSREKLFF,TGTGCCTGGAGCCGACCAGGGAGCCGGGAAAAACTGTTTTTT
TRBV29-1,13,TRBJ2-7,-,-,CSVLLQGYIEQYF,TGCAGCGTTCTCTTGCAGGGGTACATTGAGCAGTACTTC
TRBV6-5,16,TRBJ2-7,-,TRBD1,CASSYSPGQATYEQYF,TGTGCCAGCAGTTACTCTCCGGGACAGGCAACTTACGAGCAGTACTTC
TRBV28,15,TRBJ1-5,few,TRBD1,CASSLGQVSNQPQHF,TGTGCCAGCAGTTTGGGACAGGTTAGCAATCAGCCCCAGCATTTT
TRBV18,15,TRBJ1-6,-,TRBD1,CASSSTGDPTSPLHF,TGTGCCAGCTCATCAACAGGGGACCCTACTTCACCCCTCCACTTT
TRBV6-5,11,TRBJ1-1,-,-,CASSYLGGDFF,TGTGCCAGCAGTTACCTTGGGGGGGATTTCTTT
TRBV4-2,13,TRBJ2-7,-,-,CASSQDYIYEQYF,TGTGCCAGCAGCCAAGATTACATTTACGAGCAGTACTTC
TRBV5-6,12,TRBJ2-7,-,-,CASSLDTYEQYF,TGTGCCAGCAGCTTGGACACCTACGAGCAGTACTTC
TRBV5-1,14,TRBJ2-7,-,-,CASSLALGDYEQYF,TGCGCCAGCAGCTTGGCGCTAGGGGACTACGAGCAGTACTTC
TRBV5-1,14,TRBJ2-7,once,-,CASSLAGQANEQYF,TGCGCCAGCAGCTTGGCCGGTCAAGCGAACGAGCAGTACTTC
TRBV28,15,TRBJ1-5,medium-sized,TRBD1,CASYLRGYSNQPQHF,TGTGCCAGCTACCTCAGGGGGTATAGCAATCAGCCCCAGCATTTT
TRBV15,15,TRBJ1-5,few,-,CATSRDLTGNQPQHF,TGTGCCACCAGCAGAGATCTGACGGGCAATCAGCCCCAGCATTTT
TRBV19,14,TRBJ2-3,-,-,CASSIGLPRGTQYF,TGTGCCAGTAGTATCGGACTACCCCGTGGTACGCAGTATTTT
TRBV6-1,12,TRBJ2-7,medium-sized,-,CASRDGAGEQYF,TGTGCCAGCAGGGACGGGGCGGGCGAGCAGTACTTC
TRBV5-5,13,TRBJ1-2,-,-,CASSLRREAGYTF,TGTGCCAGCAGCTTGAGAAGGGAGGCTGGCTACACCTTC
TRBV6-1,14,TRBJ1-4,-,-,CASSRTYSNEKLFF,TGTGCCAGCAGTCGGACTTACTCTAATGAAAAACTGTTTTTT
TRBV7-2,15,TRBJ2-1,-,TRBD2,CASTPKVGLDMEQFF,TGTGCCAGCACCCCAAAAGTGGGACTAGATATGGAGCAGTTCTTC
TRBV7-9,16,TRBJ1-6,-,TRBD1,CASSLARDRDNSPLHF,TGTGCCAGCAGCTTAGCAAGGGACAGAGATAATTCACCCCTCCACTTT
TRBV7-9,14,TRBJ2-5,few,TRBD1,CASSPGTGSETQYF,TGTGCCAGCAGCCCCGGGACAGGGTCGGAGACCCAGTACTTC
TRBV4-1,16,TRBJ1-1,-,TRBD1,CASSPLPDRGRTEAFF,TGCGCCAGCAGCCCTTTACCCGACAGGGGGCGAACTGAAGCTTTCTTT
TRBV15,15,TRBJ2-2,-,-,CATSREGAGAGELFF,TGTGCCACCAGCAGAGAAGGGGCAGGGGCCGGGGAGCTGTTTTTT